This record looks at one TCR beta chain sequence and its context. V lost 4 bases and J lost 0, with 11 bases in between. CDR3 length equals 14 residues. Germline lookup yields CDR1 SGDLS and CDR2 YYNGEE. The data derive from a study of cytomegalovirus exposure and HLA in healthy donors. With 60 Vbeta and 13 Jbeta primers, the PCR was carried out. Data came from immunoSEQ multiplex PCR; TCRdb stores just in-frame clones and leaves some out. The table has roughly 120,000 clones, 75% to 85% seen once. There were likely unrecorded immune exposures, though donors were nominally healthy when sampled. The chain recombines TRBV9 with TRBJ2-7; tentative D call: TRBD2 (6 bases). The receptor was isolated from a man between 45 and 60 years old in good health and CMV-seronegative. Specimen: PBMCs. The CDR3 sequence: CASSKGTLSYEQYF. In DNA form, the CDR3 reads TGTGCCAGCAGCAAGGGGACTCTCTCCTACGAGCAGTACTTC. Drawing the rest from reference TRBV9 and TRBJ2-7, the complete variable domain is DSGVTQTPKHLITATGQRVTLRCSPRSGDLSVYWYQQSLDQGLQFLIQYYNGEERAKGNILERFSAQQFPDLHSELNLSSLELGDSALYFCASSKGTLSYEQYFGPGTRLTVT.